A selection of T cell receptor beta chains follows, all from one sample in a study of response to subunit inactivated influenza vaccine. One entry per CDR3 protein, called by TCRdb with MiXCR from the RT-PCR reads. Here the sample spans roughly 630,000 distinct CDR3 sequences, around 15% being singletons. This sample comprised PBMCs from blood, obtained around 14 days before vaccination. The receptor set was obtained from a man aged 50 or older who received an inactivated influenza vaccine. The CDR3 runs from the conserved cysteine through the conserved F or W. The order of the fields is D gene, J gene, clone size, V gene, CDR3 protein, CDR3 DNA. D genes are given only for firm matches. Size is stated for part of the rows, as once, few or many counts, or as a class when the clone is expanded.

>.|TRBJ1-1|.|TRBV27
CASRSAPAEAFF
TGTGCCAGCAGGAGCGCGCCGGCTGAAGCTTTCTTT
>TRBD2|TRBJ2-2|few|TRBV12-3/TRBV12-4
CASGLGAGNTGELFF
TGTGCCAGCGGACTAGGGGCCGGCAACACCGGGGAGCTGTTTTTT
>TRBD2|TRBJ2-4|few|TRBV29-1
CSVYQPGGDIQYF
TGCAGCGTCTACCAACCGGGGGGAGACATTCAGTACTTC
>.|TRBJ2-1|many|TRBV5-1
CASSLGFRDDEQFF
TGCGCCAGCAGCTTGGGGTTCAGGGACGATGAGCAGTTCTTC
>.|TRBJ2-7|.|TRBV29-1
CSVEDRRVGSYEQYF
TGCAGCGTTGAAGATCGACGGGTGGGCTCCTACGAGCAGTACTTC
>.|TRBJ1-5|many|TRBV5-1
CASSLGGMDQPQHF
TGCGCCAGCAGCTTGGGGGGCATGGATCAGCCCCAGCATTTT
>TRBD1|TRBJ2-1|many|TRBV5-4
CASSPRDRDRNEQFF
TGTGCCAGCAGCCCCCGGGACAGGGATAGGAATGAGCAGTTCTTC
>.|TRBJ1-5|many|TRBV12-3/TRBV12-4
CASSLSGNSNQPQHF
TGTGCCAGCAGTTTATCCGGAAATAGCAATCAGCCCCAGCATTTT
>TRBD1|TRBJ1-1|.|TRBV7-2
CASSPETGAVNTEAFF
TGTGCCAGCAGCCCCGAGACAGGGGCAGTGAACACTGAAGCTTTCTTT
>.|TRBJ1-6|few|TRBV6-2/TRBV6-3
CASSYSTALLSYNSPLHF
TGTGCCAGCAGTTACTCGACCGCTTTGCTCTCCTATAATTCACCCCTCCACTTT
>.|TRBJ2-7|many|TRBV3-1
CASSRQGLFFYEQYF
TGTGCCAGCAGCCGACAGGGACTTTTTTTCTACGAGCAGTACTTC
>.|TRBJ1-1|few|TRBV28
CASNLQGPTEAFF
TGTGCCAGCAACCTACAGGGTCCCACTGAAGCTTTCTTT
>.|TRBJ1-2|.|TRBV25-1
CASSDPFGNGYTF
TGTGCCAGCAGTGATCCCTTTGGAAACGGCTACACCTTC
>.|TRBJ2-1|.|TRBV10-3
CAISTTRGTEQFF
TGTGCCATCAGTACCACCAGGGGAACCGAGCAGTTCTTC
>.|TRBJ1-5|.|TRBV4-1
CASSRGGGIYSNQPQHF
TGCGCCAGCAGCCGAGGGGGGGGAATCTATAGCAATCAGCCCCAGCATTTT
>TRBD1|TRBJ1-2|many|TRBV5-1
CASSLAQGVDGYTF
TGCGCCAGCAGCTTGGCGCAGGGGGTGGATGGCTACACCTTC
>.|TRBJ2-4|few|TRBV4-1
CASSPRHWDIQYF
TGCGCCAGCAGCCCTCGACATTGGGACATTCAGTACTTC
>TRBD1|TRBJ2-5|many|TRBV7-8
CASSLAFQGAGETQYF
TGTGCCAGCAGCTTAGCGTTCCAGGGGGCAGGGGAGACCCAGTACTTC
>TRBD1|TRBJ2-1|.|TRBV5-6
CASSYPITGALVYNEQFF
TGTGCCAGCAGCTACCCGATCACAGGGGCCCTGGTCTACAATGAGCAGTTCTTC
>TRBD1|TRBJ2-1|few|TRBV7-2
CASSLGMTGVVEQFF
TGTGCCAGCAGCTTGGGGATGACAGGGGTGGTTGAGCAGTTCTTC
>.|TRBJ2-1|few|TRBV4-2
CASSQDSEGSYNEQFF
TGTGCCAGCAGCCAAGATAGTGAGGGGTCGTACAATGAGCAGTTCTTC
>.|TRBJ2-7|few|TRBV27
CASSTGTVPPYEQYF
TGTGCCAGCAGTACCGGGACGGTGCCACCCTACGAGCAGTACTTC
>.|TRBJ2-5|few|TRBV18
CASSPWEAETQYF
TGTGCCAGCTCACCATGGGAGGCGGAGACCCAGTACTTC
>.|TRBJ2-1|.|TRBV20-1
CSAISLGLAPRNEQFF
TGCAGTGCGATAAGCCTCGGACTTGCTCCCCGAAATGAGCAGTTCTTC
>TRBD2|TRBJ2-7|.|TRBV20-1
CSASSGKTYEQYF
TGCAGTGCGAGCAGCGGGAAAACCTACGAGCAGTACTTC
>.|TRBJ1-6|.|TRBV7-2
CASSTVKGWDTPLHF
TGTGCCAGCAGCACAGTGAAAGGGTGGGACACACCCCTCCACTTT
>TRBD1|TRBJ2-1|few|TRBV13
CASSPERGQGFYNEQFF
TGTGCCAGCAGCCCGGAAAGGGGACAGGGTTTCTACAATGAGCAGTTCTTC